This T cell receptor beta chain was sequenced in a study of blood T cell repertoires in COVID-19. Turning to the study itself: The United States, Italy and Spain were the sources of the acute and convalescent COVID-19 samples. The analysed material was cDNA or gDNA that came from T cells, B-cell-depleted T cells, or PBMCs.

Clones were read by immunoSEQ multiplex PCR, and TCRdb kept only the in-frame ones, dropping some. This table has 180,000 or so clones, about four fifths appearing once. The sequence was collected from a woman aged 40 to 55 with COVID-19, enrolled during active disease. Material for sequencing was peripheral blood.

The CDR3 protein is CAIKDRLGEQYV. The CDR3 coding sequence is TGTGCCATCAAGGACAGGCTGGGGGAGCAGTACGTC. V and J are TRBV10-3 and TRBJ2-7, with 7 bases fitting TRBD1. CDR1 is ENHRY, CDR2 SYGVKD, per germline. The CDR3 totals 12 residues. V dropped 7 bases and J dropped 7; count of bases not matched to a gene: 7.